This T cell receptor beta chain derives from a study of blood T cells in healthy people across ages. Regarding the study as a whole: There was no known CMV status for donors, so expanded clonotype changes were possibly confounded.

In this sample, this clonotype turned up a few times. The antigen remains unidentified. Combining a sample-barcoded 5' primer with a J-beta primer mix, a second PCR ran for about 7 to 11 cycles. MiXCR, applied by TCRdb to the 5' RACE reads, yields one record per CDR3 protein. The sample records roughly 560,000 distinct CDR3 sequences, 24% being singletons. CDR3 size: 15 residues. CDR1 is MDHEN, CDR2 SYDVKM, per germline. Trimming took 3 bases from V and 2 from J, leaving 11 bases between them. These data also formed part of another study, on T cells of mothers and their children.

The chain carries TRBV28 and TRBJ1-5; unclear D gene. Sequencing used blood. The TCR originated in a boy between 10 and 17 years old in good health. Written as DNA, the CDR3 is TGTGCCAGCAGTTTTTCGGGGAACGGCAATCAGCCCCAGCATTTT. This codes for CASSFSGNGNQPQHF. Looking up the rest from reference TRBV28 and TRBJ1-5 gives the full variable domain: DVKVTQSSRYLVKRTGEKVFLECVQDMDHENMFWYRQDPGLGLRLIYFSYDVKMKEKGDIPEGYSVSREKKERFSLILESASTNQTSMYLCASSFSGNGNQPQHFGDGTRLSIL.